This T cell receptor beta chain was profiled in a study of cytomegalovirus exposure and HLA in healthy donors. The wider study: As an earlier analysis found, around 200 million T cells yielded over 95 million unique TCR beta sequences. Some 91 million unique TCRs from HLA-typed donors were held in an early release of data.

This CDR3 has 15 residues. The V and J ends lost 4 bases and 7 bases respectively, with 21 bases between them. In germline, CDR1 is SGDLS, CDR2 YYNGEE. 60 Vbeta and 13 Jbeta primers were used in PCR. The protocol was immunoSEQ multiplex PCR, while the TCRdb copy is restricted to in-frame clones and leaves out a portion. The data contain fewer than 300,000 clones, over 70% of them seen just once; the ten biggest clones take up roughly 0.3%. On this clone: As yet, its antigen is unknown.

Overall study results and limits: The study listed 164 cytomegalovirus-associated TCR beta chains. Earlier analysis looked at TCR beta V segments, and most were productive about 90% or about 30% of the time.

This sequence was found in a girl between 2 and 10 years old in good health and CMV-seronegative. V is TRBV9 and J is TRBJ2-7, with D unclear. Sequencing was carried out using PBMCs. CDR3 coding DNA: TGTGCCAGCAGCCCCGATCCGGCGGTCGGTCGAGAGCAGTACTTC. This encodes CASSPDPAVGREQYF. The full variable domain, completed using reference TRBV9 and TRBJ2-7, is DSGVTQTPKHLITATGQRVTLRCSPRSGDLSVYWYQQSLDQGLQFLIQYYNGEERAKGNILERFSAQQFPDLHSELNLSSLELGDSALYFCASSPDPAVGREQYFGPGTRLTVT.